Below, 13 T cell receptor beta chains from the same sample are listed, as sequenced in a study of blood T cell repertoires in COVID-19 (dated by TCRdb to 2019 to 2021). Preparation of the library involved the immunoSEQ multiplex PCR assay. This immuneACCESS table, as held by TCRdb, lists in-frame sequences with V and J called but not all clones. Of the missing ones, under half trace to an unresolved V gene in checked studies; the others have no known cause. The sample records about 320,000 clones, approximately 91% of which are singletons. 3% to 5% of the sample is in the top ten clones. The specimen sequenced was PBMCs or T cells enriched from blood (not recorded which). These receptors were taken from a woman in her 30s who had been exposed to COVID-19.

In DNA, the CDR3 is TGTGCCACCAGCAGAGGGGGAGAACAGATATATGGCTACACCTTC. Protein product: CATSRGGEQIYGYTF. The genes are TRBV15 and TRBJ1-2; D not resolved. V lost 1 base and J lost 5, with 14 bases in between. Germline V gene data show CDR1 as LNHNV and CDR2 as YYDKDF (reference sequence). This CDR3 contains 15 residues.

The J gene is TRBJ2-2, the V gene TRBV7-9, with 7 bases identical to TRBD1. The CDR3 is 16 residues long. V was clipped by 3 bases and J by 1 base; unmatched bases: 5. CDR1 and CDR2 from the germline V gene are SEHNR and FQNEAQ (reference sequence). The CDR3 DNA is TGTGCCAGCAGCTTGTCCGGGACAGAGAACACCGGGGAGCTGTTTTTT. Its protein is CASSLSGTENTGELFF.

The V call is TRBV5-1, the J call TRBJ2-3; TRBD2 matches at 12 bases. The V and J ends lost 0 bases and 6 bases, in that order; junction bases with no gene match: 2. Germline lookup yields CDR1 SGHRS and CDR2 YFSETQ. This CDR3 has 15 residues. CDR3 bases: TGCGCCAGCAGCTTGGGACTAGCGGGGGTGGATACGCAGTATTTT. Encoded protein: CASSLGLAGVDTQYF.

The gene calls are TRBV6-5 and TRBJ1-2; TRBD1 is a possible D gene (5 bases). V lost 5 bases and J lost 5, with 15 bases in between. This CDR3 region has 14 residues. Germline CDR1 MNHEY, CDR2 SVGAGI. The CDR3 protein is CASSPQGLGYGYTF. CDR3 in DNA: TGTGCCAGCAGTCCCCAGGGCCTGGGTTATGGCTACACCTTC.

V usage is TRBV14 and J usage is TRBJ2-7, with 11 bases aligning to TRBD2. CDR3 length: 13 residues. Looked up from germline, CDR1 is SGHDN and CDR2 is FVKESK. V trimming: 4 bases; J trimming: 4 bases; junction bases outside the gene matches: 0. The CDR3 nucleotides read TGTGCCAGCAGCCGACTAGCGGGGTACGAGCAGTACTTC. Translation: CASSRLAGYEQYF.

The rearrangement joins TRBV10-3 to TRBJ1-1; TRBD1 might be the D (6 bases). This CDR3 region has 15 residues. Trimming removed 7 bases at V and 0 bases at J, with 15 bases between. The germline V gene has CDR1 ENHRY and CDR2 SYGVKD. The CDR3 DNA is TGTGCCATCACCCGAGACCAGGGGATGAACACTGAAGCTTTCTTT. Residues: CAITRDQGMNTEAFF.

V gene TRBV2 combines with J gene TRBJ1-4, with 7 positions matching TRBD1. The CDR3 extends over 15 amino acids. V was clipped by 5 bases and J by 5 bases; unmatched bases: 8. Germline V CDR1 and CDR2: SNHLY, FYNNEI. The CDR3 DNA reads TGTGCCAGCAGTCGCCAGGGGGTTCTAAATGAAAAACTGTTTTTT. As protein: CASSRQGVLNEKLFF.

J is TRBJ2-1 and V is TRBV9; 8 bases agree with TRBD2. The germline V gene encodes CDR1 SGDLS and CDR2 YYNGEE. CDR3 size: 16 residues. V was pared by 4 bases and J by 12 bases, with 18 bases of the junction left unmatched. CDR3 region: CASSPIGLATLEGQFF. The CDR3 coding sequence is TGTGCCAGCAGCCCCATCGGACTAGCCACGCTGGAAGGGCAGTTCTTC.

This clone was recorded a few times. The chain uses TRBV18 and TRBJ2-2, with 7 nucleotides matching TRBD1. V shed 9 bases, J shed 1 base, and the junction held 14 bases outside the gene matches. The CDR3 contains 17 residues. Per germline, CDR1 KGHSH and CDR2 LQKENI. CDR3: CASSTDRVAWNTGELFF. For the CDR3, the DNA is TGTGCCAGTTCGACTGACAGGGTGGCTTGGAACACCGGGGAGCTGTTTTTT.

Remarks on this clone: One junction end does not reproduce the germline sequence, and a read error may be involved. The chain is built from TRBV12-3 or TRBV12-4 and TRBJ2-5; D perhaps matches TRBD2 (6 bases). CDR3 length: 13 residues. The CDR3 loop is CASSIAAQETQYF. The CDR3 DNA sequence: TGTGCCAGCAGTATAGCGGCCCAAGAGACCCAGTACTTC.

The V and J genes are TRBV19 and TRBJ2-7; perhaps TRBD2 as D (6 bases). The CDR3 spans 15 residues. The V gene lost 7 bases and the J gene lost 6 bases, with 22 bases spanning the gap. The germline gives CDR1 LNHDA, CDR2 SQIVND (reference sequence). For the CDR3, the DNA is TGTGCCAGTACCCTAGGGCACGGGGGAGGCAGCGAGCAGTACTTC. This gives the protein CASTLGHGGGSEQYF.

V is TRBV9 and J is TRBJ1-2, with unresolved D. Germline V gene lookup returns CDR1 SGDLS and CDR2 YYNGEE. Trimming stripped 2 bases from V and 5 bases from J, with 10 bases between. The CDR3 runs 13 residues. The CDR3 sequence: CASSVGTRYGYTF. The DNA of the CDR3 is TGTGCCAGCAGCGTCGGCACGAGGTATGGCTACACCTTC.

This chain connects TRBV9 to TRBJ2-7; D gene ambiguous. V was cut by 0 bases and J by 2 bases, with 12 bases left in between. Germline assignment: CDR1 SGDLS and CDR2 YYNGEE. This CDR3 is built from 15 residues. The CDR3 nucleotides are TGTGCCAGCAGCGTAGCTCCCGCAGGAACCTACGAGCAGTACTTC. This encodes CASSVAPAGTYEQYF.